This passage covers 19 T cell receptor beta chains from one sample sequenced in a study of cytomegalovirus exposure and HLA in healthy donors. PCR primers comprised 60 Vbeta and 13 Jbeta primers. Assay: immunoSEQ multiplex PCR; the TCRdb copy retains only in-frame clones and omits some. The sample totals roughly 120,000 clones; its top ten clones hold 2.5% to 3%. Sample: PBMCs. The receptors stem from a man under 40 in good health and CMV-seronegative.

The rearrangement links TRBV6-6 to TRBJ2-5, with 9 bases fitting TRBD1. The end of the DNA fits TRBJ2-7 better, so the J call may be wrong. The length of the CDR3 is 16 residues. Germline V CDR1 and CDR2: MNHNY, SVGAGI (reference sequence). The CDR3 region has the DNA TGTGCCAGCAGATCCCCCGGGACAGGGAACCTCTACGAGCAGTACTTC. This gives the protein CASRSPGTGNLYEQYF.

The CDR3 sequence: CAWIGTPGNTIYF. The CDR3 nucleotides read TGTGCCTGGATTGGGACACCGGGAAACACCATATATTTT. The chain couples TRBV30 to TRBJ1-3, with D possibly being TRBD1 (6 bases). Germline V gene data show CDR1 as GTSNPN and CDR2 as SVGIG (reference sequence). Trimming shortened V by 4 bases and J by 4 bases, and 11 bases separated the two germline ends. The CDR3 has 13 amino acids.

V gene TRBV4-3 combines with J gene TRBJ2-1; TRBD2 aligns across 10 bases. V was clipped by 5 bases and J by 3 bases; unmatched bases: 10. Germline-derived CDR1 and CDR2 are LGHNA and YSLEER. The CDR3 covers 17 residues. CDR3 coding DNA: TGCGCCAGCAGCTCAGATTGGACTAGCGGCCTCTACAATGAGCAGTTCTTC. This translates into CASSSDWTSGLYNEQFF.

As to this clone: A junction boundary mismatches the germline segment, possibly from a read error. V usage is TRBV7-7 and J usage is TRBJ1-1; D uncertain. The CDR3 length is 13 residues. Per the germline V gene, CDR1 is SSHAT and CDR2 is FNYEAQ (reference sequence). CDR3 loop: CASSQGRNTEAFF. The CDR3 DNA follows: TGTGCTAGCAGCCAAGGGAGGAACACTGAAGCTTTCTTT.

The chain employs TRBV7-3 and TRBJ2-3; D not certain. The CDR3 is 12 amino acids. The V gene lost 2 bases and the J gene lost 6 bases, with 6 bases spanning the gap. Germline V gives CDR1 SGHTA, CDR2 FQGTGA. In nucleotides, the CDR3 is TGTGCCAGCAGCTTATTCGGGGATACGCAGTATTTT. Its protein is CASSLFGDTQYF.

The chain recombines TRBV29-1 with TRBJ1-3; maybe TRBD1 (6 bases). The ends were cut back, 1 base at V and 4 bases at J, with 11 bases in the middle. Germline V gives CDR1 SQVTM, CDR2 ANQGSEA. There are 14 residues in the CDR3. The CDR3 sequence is CSVEGTEKGNTIYF. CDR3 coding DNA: TGCAGCGTTGAAGGGACAGAGAAAGGAAACACCATATATTTT.

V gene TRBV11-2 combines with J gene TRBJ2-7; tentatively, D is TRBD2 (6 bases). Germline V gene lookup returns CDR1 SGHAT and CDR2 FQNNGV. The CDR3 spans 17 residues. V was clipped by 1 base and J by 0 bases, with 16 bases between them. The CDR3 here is CASSLGRRGRSSYEQYF. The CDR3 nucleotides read TGTGCCAGCAGCTTAGGAAGGAGGGGCAGGAGCTCCTACGAGCAGTACTTC. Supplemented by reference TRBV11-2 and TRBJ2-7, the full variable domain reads EAGVAQSPRYKIIEKRQSVAFWCNPISGHATLYWYQQILGQGPKLLIQFQNNGVVDDSQLPKDRFSAERLKGVDSTLKIQPAKLEDSAVYLCASSLGRRGRSSYEQYFGPGTRLTVT.

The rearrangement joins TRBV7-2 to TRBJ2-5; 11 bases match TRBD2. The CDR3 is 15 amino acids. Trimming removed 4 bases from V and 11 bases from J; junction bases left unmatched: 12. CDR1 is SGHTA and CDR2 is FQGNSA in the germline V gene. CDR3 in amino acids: CASSSPEVAGGGQYF. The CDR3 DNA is TGTGCCAGCAGCTCACCGGAGGTAGCGGGAGGGGGGCAGTACTTC.

The CDR3 here is CASSLGTGLGEQFF. CDR3 DNA sequence: TGTGCCAGCAGCTTGGGCACAGGGTTGGGTGAGCAGTTCTTC. This chain uses TRBV5-4 with TRBJ2-1; D may be TRBD1 (6 bases). Germline lookup yields CDR1 SGHNT and CDR2 YYREEE (reference sequence). CDR3 length: 14 amino acids. V lost 0 bases, J lost 9 bases, and 13 bases lay in between.

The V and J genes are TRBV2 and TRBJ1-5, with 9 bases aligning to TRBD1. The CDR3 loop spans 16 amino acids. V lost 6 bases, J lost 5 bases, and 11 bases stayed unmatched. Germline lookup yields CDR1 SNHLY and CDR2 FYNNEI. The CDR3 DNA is TGTGCCAGCAGATCCCGGACAGGGGCACGGTATCAGCCCCAGCATTTT. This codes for CASRSRTGARYQPQHF.

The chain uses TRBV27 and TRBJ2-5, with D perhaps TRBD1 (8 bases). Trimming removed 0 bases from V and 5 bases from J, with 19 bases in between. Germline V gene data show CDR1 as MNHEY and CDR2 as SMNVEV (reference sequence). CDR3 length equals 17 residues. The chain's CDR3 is CASSLSAGGAGEETQYF. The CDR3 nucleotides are TGTGCCAGCAGTTTATCGGCAGGGGGCGCGGGAGAGGAGACCCAGTACTTC.

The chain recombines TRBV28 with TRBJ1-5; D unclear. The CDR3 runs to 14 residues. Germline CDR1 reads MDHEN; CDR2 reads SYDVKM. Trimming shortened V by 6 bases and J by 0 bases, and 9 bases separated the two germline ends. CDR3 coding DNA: TGTGCCAGCAGCTCAGTTCATAGCAATCAGCCCCAGCATTTT. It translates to CASSSVHSNQPQHF. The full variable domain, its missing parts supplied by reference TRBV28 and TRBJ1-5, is DVKVTQSSRYLVKRTGEKVFLECVQDMDHENMFWYRQDPGLGLRLIYFSYDVKMKEKGDIPEGYSVSREKKERFSLILESASTNQTSMYLCASSSVHSNQPQHFGDGTRLSIL.

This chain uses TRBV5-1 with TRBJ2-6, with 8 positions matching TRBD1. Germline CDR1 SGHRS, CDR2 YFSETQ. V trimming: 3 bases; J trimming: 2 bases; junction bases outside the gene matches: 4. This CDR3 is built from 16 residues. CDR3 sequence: CASSSEQGAGANVLTF. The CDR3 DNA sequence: TGCGCCAGCAGCTCGGAACAGGGGGCTGGGGCCAACGTCCTGACTTTC.

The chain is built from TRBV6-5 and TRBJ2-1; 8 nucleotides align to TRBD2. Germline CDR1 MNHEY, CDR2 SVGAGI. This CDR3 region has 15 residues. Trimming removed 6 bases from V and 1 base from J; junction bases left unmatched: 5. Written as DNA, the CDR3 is TGTGCCAGCAGCCCGCTAGCGGGTTCCTACAATGAGCAGTTCTTC. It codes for CASSPLAGSYNEQFF.

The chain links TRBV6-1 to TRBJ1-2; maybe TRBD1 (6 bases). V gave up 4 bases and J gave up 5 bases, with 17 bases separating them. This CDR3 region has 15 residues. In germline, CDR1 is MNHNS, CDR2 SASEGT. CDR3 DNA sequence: TGTGCCAGCAGTGGGTACAGGGTTCCCCCATATGGCTACACCTTC. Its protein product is CASSGYRVPPYGYTF.

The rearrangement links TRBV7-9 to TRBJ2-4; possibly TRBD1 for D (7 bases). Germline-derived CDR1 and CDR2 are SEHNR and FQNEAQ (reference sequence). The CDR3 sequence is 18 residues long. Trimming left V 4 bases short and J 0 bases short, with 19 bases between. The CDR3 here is CASSSNPRQGLAKNIQYF. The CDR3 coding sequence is TGTGCCAGCAGCTCAAACCCTCGACAGGGACTAGCCAAAAACATTCAGTACTTC. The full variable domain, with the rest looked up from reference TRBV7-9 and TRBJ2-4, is DTGVSQNPRHKITKRGQNVTFRCDPISEHNRLYWYRQTLGQGPEFLTYFQNEAQLEKSRLLSDRFSAERPKGSFSTLEIQRTEQGDSAMYLCASSSNPRQGLAKNIQYFGAGTRLSVL.

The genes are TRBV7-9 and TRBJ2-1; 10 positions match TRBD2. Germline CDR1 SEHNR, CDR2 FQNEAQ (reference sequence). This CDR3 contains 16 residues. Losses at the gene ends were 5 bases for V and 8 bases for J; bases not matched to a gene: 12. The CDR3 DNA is TGTGCCAGCAGCGCAACTCGAGCGGGAGGGCCCCATGAGCAGTTCTTC. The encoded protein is CASSATRAGGPHEQFF.

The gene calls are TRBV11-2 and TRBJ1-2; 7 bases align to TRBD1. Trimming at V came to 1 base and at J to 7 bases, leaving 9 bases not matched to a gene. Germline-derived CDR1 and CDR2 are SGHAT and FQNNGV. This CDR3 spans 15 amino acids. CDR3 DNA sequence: TGTGCCAGCAGCTTAGTGCGACAGGGAGTAGGTGGCTACACCTTC. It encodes CASSLVRQGVGGYTF.

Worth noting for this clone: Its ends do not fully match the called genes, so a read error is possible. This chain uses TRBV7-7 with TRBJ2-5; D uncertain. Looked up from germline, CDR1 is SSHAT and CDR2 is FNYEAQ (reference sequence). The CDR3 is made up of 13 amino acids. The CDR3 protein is CASSVNEEQTQYF. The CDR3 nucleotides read TGTGCTAGCAGCGTAAACGAGGAACAGACCCAGTACTTC.